The subject of this entry is one TCR beta chain. The antigen remains undetermined. PCR primers comprised 60 Vbeta and 13 Jbeta primers. Measured with immunoSEQ multiplex PCR; TCRdb has only the in-frame clones, and not every one. Of some 77,000 clones listed, roughly 78% are singletons. The entry originates in a study of cytomegalovirus exposure and HLA in healthy donors. This CDR3 is built from 14 residues. Deletions cut 6 bases from V and 4 bases from J, with 13 bases between. Germline CDR1 is MNHEY and CDR2 is SMNVEV (reference sequence). The study's findings and limits: Analyses of presence/absence relied on an assumption of roughly uniform sequencing depth across donors. According to the study, around 180 TCR beta chains were cytomegalovirus-associated.

Donors consisted of healthy bone marrow donors. Although they were nominally healthy when sampled, donors likely had unrecorded immune exposures. Material for sequencing was PBMCs. The TCR comes from a man between 25 and 39 years old in good health and CMV-seronegative. This rearrangement joins TRBV27 to TRBJ1-5; maybe TRBD1 (5 bases). The CDR3 bases are TGTGCCAGCAGCCCCCGACAGACTAATCAGCCCCAGCATTTT. Translating it yields CASSPRQTNQPQHF.